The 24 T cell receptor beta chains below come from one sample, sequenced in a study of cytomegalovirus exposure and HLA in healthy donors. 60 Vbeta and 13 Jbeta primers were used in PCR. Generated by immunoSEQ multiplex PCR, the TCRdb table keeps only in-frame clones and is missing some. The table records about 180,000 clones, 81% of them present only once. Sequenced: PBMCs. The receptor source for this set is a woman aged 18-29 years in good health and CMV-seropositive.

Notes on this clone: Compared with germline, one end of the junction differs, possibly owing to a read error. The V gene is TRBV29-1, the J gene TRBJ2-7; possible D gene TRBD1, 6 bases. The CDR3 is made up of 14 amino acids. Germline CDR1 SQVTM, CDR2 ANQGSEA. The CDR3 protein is CSVEGQSDLGEQYF. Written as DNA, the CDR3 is TGCAGCGTAGAAGGACAGTCCGATCTGGGGGAGCAGTACTTC.

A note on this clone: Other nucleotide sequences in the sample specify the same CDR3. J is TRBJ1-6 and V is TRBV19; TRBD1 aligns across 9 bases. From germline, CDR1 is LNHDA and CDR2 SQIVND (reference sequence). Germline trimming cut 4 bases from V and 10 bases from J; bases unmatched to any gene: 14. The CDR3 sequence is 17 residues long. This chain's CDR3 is CASSRMMDRGRESPLHF. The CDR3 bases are TGTGCCAGTAGTAGGATGATGGACAGGGGACGCGAATCACCCCTCCACTTT.

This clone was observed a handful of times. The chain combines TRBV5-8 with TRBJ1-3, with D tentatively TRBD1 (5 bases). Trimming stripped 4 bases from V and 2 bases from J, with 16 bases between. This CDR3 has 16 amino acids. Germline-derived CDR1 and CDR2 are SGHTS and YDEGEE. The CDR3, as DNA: TGTGCCAGCAGCCCAGCAAACCAGGGCCCTGGAAACACCATATATTTT. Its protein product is CASSPANQGPGNTIYF.

The CDR3 coding sequence is TGCGCCAGCAGCTTAGGGGCCAGCAATAATTCACCCCTCCACTTT. This sequence encodes CASSLGASNNSPLHF. The chain has TRBV4-3 and TRBJ1-6, with D perhaps matching TRBD1 (5 bases). V lost 5 bases and J lost 5, with 13 bases in between. Germline values: CDR1 LGHNA, CDR2 YSLEER. The CDR3 covers 15 residues.

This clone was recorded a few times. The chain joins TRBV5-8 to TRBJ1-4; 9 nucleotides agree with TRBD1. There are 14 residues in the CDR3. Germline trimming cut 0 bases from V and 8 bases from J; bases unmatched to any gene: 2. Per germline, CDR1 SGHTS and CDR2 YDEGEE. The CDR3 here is CASSLGQGGEKLFF. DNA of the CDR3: TGTGCCAGCAGCTTGGGACAGGGGGGCGAAAAACTGTTTTTT.

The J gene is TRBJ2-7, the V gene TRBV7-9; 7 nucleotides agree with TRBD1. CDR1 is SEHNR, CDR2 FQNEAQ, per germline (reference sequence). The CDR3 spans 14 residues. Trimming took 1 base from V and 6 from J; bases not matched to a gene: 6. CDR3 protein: CASSLVRQGSEQYF. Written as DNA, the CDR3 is TGTGCCAGCAGCTTAGTCCGACAGGGCAGCGAGCAGTACTTC.

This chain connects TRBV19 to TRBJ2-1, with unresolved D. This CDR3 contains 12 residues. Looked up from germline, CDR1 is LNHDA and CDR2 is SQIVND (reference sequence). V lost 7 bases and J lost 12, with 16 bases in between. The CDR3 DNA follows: TGTGCCAGTACTCACGGTCCTTCAGGGCAGTTCTTC. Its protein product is CASTHGPSGQFF.

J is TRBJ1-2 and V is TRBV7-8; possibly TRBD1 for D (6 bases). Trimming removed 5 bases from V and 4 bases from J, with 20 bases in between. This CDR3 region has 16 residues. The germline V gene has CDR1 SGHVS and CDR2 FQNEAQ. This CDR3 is CASSNPGYGGPYGYTF. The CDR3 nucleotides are TGTGCCAGCAGCAATCCTGGCTACGGGGGGCCCTATGGCTACACCTTC.

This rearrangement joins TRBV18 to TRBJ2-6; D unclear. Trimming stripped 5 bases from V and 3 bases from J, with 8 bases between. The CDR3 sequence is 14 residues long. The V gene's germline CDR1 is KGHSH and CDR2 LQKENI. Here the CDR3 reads CASSIYGGANVLTF. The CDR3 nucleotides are TGTGCCAGCTCAATCTACGGTGGGGCCAACGTCCTGACTTTC.

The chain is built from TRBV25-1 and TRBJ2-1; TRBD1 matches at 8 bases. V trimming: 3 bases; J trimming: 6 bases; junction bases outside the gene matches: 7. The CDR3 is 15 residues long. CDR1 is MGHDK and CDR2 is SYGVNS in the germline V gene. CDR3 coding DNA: TGTGCCAGCAGTGAGGCGATAGGACAGGGCAATGAGCAGTTCTTC. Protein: CASSEAIGQGNEQFF.

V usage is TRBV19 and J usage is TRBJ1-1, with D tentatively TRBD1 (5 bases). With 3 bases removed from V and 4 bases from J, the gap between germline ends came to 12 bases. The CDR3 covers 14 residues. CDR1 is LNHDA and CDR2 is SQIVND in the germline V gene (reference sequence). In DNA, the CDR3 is TGTGCCAGTAGTATGCGGGGCGGGCGCACTGAAGCTTTCTTT. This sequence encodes CASSMRGGRTEAFF.

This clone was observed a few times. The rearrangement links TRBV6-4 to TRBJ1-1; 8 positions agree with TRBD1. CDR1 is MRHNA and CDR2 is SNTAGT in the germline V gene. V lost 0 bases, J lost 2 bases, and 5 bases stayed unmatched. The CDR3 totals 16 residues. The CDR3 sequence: CASSDSSQGANTEAFF. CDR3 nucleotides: TGTGCCAGCAGTGACTCTTCCCAGGGGGCAAACACTGAAGCTTTCTTT.

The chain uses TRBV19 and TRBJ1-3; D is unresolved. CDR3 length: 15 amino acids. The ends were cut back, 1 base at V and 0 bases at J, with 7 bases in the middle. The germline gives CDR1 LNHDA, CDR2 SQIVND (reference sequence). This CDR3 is CASSIAHSSGNTIYF. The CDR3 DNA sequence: TGTGCCAGTAGTATAGCCCATAGCTCTGGAAACACCATATATTTT.

Written as DNA, the CDR3 is TGTGCCAGCAGCTTAGCCCCTGGGAGGGAGGGCACTGAAGCTTTCTTT. This codes for CASSLAPGREGTEAFF. This chain uses TRBV11-1 with TRBJ1-1; no firm D call. Looked up from germline, CDR1 is SGHAT and CDR2 is FQDESV (reference sequence). The CDR3 totals 16 residues. V dropped 0 bases and J dropped 4 bases, with 15 bases sitting between them.

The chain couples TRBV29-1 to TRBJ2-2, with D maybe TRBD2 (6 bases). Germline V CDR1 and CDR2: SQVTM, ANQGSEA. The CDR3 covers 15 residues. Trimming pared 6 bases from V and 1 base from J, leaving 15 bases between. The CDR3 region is CSVGGVAENTGELFF. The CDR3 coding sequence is TGCAGCGTAGGAGGGGTGGCCGAGAACACCGGGGAGCTGTTTTTT.

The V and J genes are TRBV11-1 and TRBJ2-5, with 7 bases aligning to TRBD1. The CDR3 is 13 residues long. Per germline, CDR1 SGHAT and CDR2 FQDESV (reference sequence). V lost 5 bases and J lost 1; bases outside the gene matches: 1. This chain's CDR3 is CASSRDSQETQYF. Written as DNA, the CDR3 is TGTGCCAGCAGCCGGGACAGCCAAGAGACCCAGTACTTC.

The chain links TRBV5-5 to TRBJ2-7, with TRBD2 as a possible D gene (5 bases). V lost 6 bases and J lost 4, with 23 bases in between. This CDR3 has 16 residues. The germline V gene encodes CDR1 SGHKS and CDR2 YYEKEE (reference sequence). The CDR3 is CASTPFDGEPYYEQYF. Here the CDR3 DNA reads TGTGCCAGCACCCCTTTTGACGGGGAGCCTTATTACGAGCAGTACTTC.

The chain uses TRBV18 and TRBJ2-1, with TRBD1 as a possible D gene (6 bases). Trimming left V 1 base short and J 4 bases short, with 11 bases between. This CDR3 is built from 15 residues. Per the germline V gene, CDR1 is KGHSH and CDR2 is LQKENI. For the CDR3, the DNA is TGTGCCAGCTCACCACACGTTAGGGGGTACAATGAGCAGTTCTTC. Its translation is CASSPHVRGYNEQFF.

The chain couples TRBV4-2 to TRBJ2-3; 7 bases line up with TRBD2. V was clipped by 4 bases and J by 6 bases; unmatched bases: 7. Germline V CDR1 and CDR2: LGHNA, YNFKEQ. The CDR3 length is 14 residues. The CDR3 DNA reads TGTGCCAGCAGCCCTCCGGGGGGTGTGGATACGCAGTATTTT. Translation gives CASSPPGGVDTQYF.

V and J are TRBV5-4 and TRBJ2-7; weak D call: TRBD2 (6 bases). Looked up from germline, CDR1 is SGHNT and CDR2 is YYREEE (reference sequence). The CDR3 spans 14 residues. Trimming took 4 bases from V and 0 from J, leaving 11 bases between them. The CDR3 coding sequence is TGTGCCAGCAGCAGGGACTTATCCTCCTACGAGCAGTACTTC. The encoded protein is CASSRDLSSYEQYF.

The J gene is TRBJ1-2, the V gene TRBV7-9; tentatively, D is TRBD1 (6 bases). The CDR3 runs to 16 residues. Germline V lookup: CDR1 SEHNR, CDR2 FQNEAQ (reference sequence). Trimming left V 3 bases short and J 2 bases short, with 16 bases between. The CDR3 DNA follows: TGTGCCAGCAGCTTTTGGACAGTCGCCCTAAACTATGGCTACACCTTC. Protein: CASSFWTVALNYGYTF.

The DNA of the CDR3 is TGTGCCAGCAGGCTCACCGGGACAGTGAATCAGCCCCAGCATTTT. This encodes CASRLTGTVNQPQHF. The chain couples TRBV2 to TRBJ1-5; 7 nucleotides line up with TRBD1. Germline CDR1 and CDR2: SNHLY and FYNNEI. The length of the CDR3 is 15 residues. With V trimmed by 6 bases and J by 4 bases, 9 bases remained unmatched.

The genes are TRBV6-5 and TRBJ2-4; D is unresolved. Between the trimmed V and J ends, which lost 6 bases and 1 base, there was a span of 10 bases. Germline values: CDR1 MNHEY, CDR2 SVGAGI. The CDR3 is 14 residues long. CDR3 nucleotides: TGTGCCAGCAGCCTGCGAGTGGCCAAAAACATTCAGTACTTC. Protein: CASSLRVAKNIQYF.

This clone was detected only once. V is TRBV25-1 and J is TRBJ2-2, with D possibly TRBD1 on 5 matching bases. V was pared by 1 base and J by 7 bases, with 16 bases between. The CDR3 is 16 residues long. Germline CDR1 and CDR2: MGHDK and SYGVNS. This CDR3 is CASSEFSRDGGGELFF. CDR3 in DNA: TGTGCCAGCAGTGAATTCTCCAGGGATGGTGGCGGGGAGCTGTTTTTT.